Presented here are 30 T cell receptor beta chains from one specimen sequenced in a study of cytomegalovirus exposure and HLA in healthy donors. This PCR relied on a set of 60 Vbeta primers and 13 Jbeta primers. Sequenced by immunoSEQ multiplex PCR; TCRdb stores in-frame clones only, minus some. Of 150,000 to 200,000 clones listed, approximately 80% are singletons. Sequences were obtained from PBMCs. These receptors were taken from a woman in her late teens or twenties in good health and CMV-seropositive.

The gene calls are TRBV15 and TRBJ2-2, with D perhaps TRBD2 (6 bases). The CDR3 length is 17 residues. Germline assignment: CDR1 LNHNV and CDR2 YYDKDF (reference sequence). V was cut by 0 bases and J by 1 base, with 12 bases left in between. This CDR3 is CATSRDLRSGNTGELFF. The CDR3 DNA sequence: TGTGCCACCAGCAGAGATCTTCGTAGCGGGAACACCGGGGAGCTGTTTTTT.

The rearrangement joins TRBV29-1 to TRBJ1-1; D perhaps matches TRBD1 (5 bases). CDR3 length equals 13 residues. V lost 3 bases and J 1 base, leaving 9 bases between the germline ends. CDR1 and CDR2 from the germline V gene are SQVTM and ANQGSEA. The CDR3 region is CSVDLGANTEAFF. The CDR3 DNA is TGCAGCGTTGATCTAGGGGCGAACACTGAAGCTTTCTTT.

The rearrangement links TRBV6-1 to TRBJ2-7; D uncertain. The V end lost 8 bases, the J end lost 2 bases, and 13 bases lay between the germline ends. This CDR3 contains 13 residues. CDR1 MNHNS and CDR2 SASEGT come from the germline V gene. The CDR3 nucleotides are TGTGCCAGCTCGCATCGAACAGCCTACGAGCAGTACTTC. It is translated as CASSHRTAYEQYF.

This chain joins TRBV6-5 and TRBJ1-2, with D maybe TRBD1 (5 bases). Germline V gene sequence: CDR1 MNHEY, CDR2 SVGAGI. The CDR3 runs 15 residues. V gave up 6 bases and J gave up 4 bases, with 18 bases separating them. Here the CDR3 reads CASSPVGQPIYGYTF. CDR3 coding DNA: TGTGCCAGCAGCCCTGTGGGGCAGCCAATCTATGGCTACACCTTC.

The rearrangement uses TRBV7-2 and TRBJ1-4; 9 nucleotides align to TRBD1. V lost 6 bases, J lost 5 bases, and 13 bases stayed unmatched. This CDR3 has 17 amino acids. Germline loops: CDR1 SGHTA, CDR2 FQGNSA. CDR3 amino acids: CASSLQGAAGPNEKLFF. The CDR3 DNA sequence: TGTGCCAGCAGTTTACAGGGGGCGGCCGGTCCAAATGAAAAACTGTTTTTT.

The DNA of the CDR3 is TGTGCCAGCAGTCGGGGGGGACGACGAGAGACCCAGTACTTC. Translating it yields CASSRGGRRETQYF. This rearrangement joins TRBV27 to TRBJ2-5; 8 bases match TRBD2. The V gene end was trimmed by 5 bases and the J gene end by 4 bases; junction bases not matched to a gene: 6. Germline loops: CDR1 MNHEY, CDR2 SMNVEV (reference sequence). This CDR3 spans 14 amino acids.

The chain uses TRBV7-6 and TRBJ1-1, with TRBD1 identical over 8 bases. The CDR3 consists of 16 residues. The V gene's germline CDR1 is SGHVS and CDR2 FNYEAQ. Unmatched junction bases numbered 11, after V lost 4 bases and J lost 4 bases. Written as DNA, the CDR3 is TGTGCCAGCAGCTCCCAAGACAGGGGAGCGAGCACTGAAGCTTTCTTT. Protein sequence: CASSSQDRGASTEAFF. Supplemented by reference TRBV7-6 and TRBJ1-1, the full variable domain reads GAGVSQSPRYKVTKRGQDVALRCDPISGHVSLYWYRQALGQGPEFLTYFNYEAQQDKSGLPNDRFSAERPEGSISTLTIQRTEQRDSAMYRCASSSQDRGASTEAFFGQGTRLTVV.

CDR3 nucleotide sequence: TGTGCCAGCAGCTCCCCGACGGGGGGGGTCACTGAAGCTTTCTTT. Amino acid sequence: CASSSPTGGVTEAFF. The chain is built from TRBV11-2 and TRBJ1-1; D perhaps matches TRBD1 (5 bases). The ends were cut back, 4 bases at V and 4 bases at J, with 16 bases in the middle. This CDR3 comprises 15 residues. CDR1 is SGHAT, CDR2 FQNNGV, per germline.

The CDR3 is CAISSRGDGTDTQYF. The CDR3 nucleotides are TGTGCCATTTCCTCGCGGGGGGATGGTACAGATACGCAGTATTTT. The V call is TRBV10-3, the J call TRBJ2-3; 8 nucleotides agree with TRBD2. Per germline, CDR1 ENHRY and CDR2 SYGVKD. The CDR3 is 15 residues long. With 9 bases clipped from V and 3 bases from J, the junction kept 11 bases outside the gene matches.

The chain has TRBV7-9 and TRBJ2-3, with D possibly being TRBD2 (5 bases). The CDR3 runs 16 residues. Germline V lookup: CDR1 SEHNR, CDR2 FQNEAQ (reference sequence). Trimming stripped 5 bases from V and 2 bases from J, with 17 bases between. CDR3 in DNA: TGTGCCAGCAGCCCCGGCGAAGCGGCTAACACAGATACGCAGTATTTT. This encodes CASSPGEAANTDTQYF.

On this clone itself: Other DNA sequences in the same sample also yield this CDR3. The chain combines TRBV19 with TRBJ2-3, with a weak D call TRBD2 (5 bases). The V gene lost 8 bases and the J gene lost 1 base, with 7 bases spanning the gap. From germline, CDR1 is LNHDA and CDR2 SQIVND (reference sequence). CDR3 length: 12 amino acids. The CDR3 DNA reads TGTGCCAGTGGGAGACGCACAGATACGCAGTATTTT. This encodes CASGRRTDTQYF.

This clone was seen once. J is TRBJ1-2 and V is TRBV18; 10 bases agree with TRBD1. This CDR3 has 14 amino acids. The germline CDR1 and CDR2 sequences are KGHSH and LQKENI. The ends lost 3 bases at V and 4 bases at J; junction bases unmatched: 2. Here the CDR3 reads CASSPDRGFYGYTF. In DNA form, the CDR3 reads TGTGCCAGCTCACCGGACAGGGGGTTCTATGGCTACACCTTC. The full variable domain, in which reference TRBV18 and TRBJ1-2 provide the parts outside the CDR3, is NAGVMQNPRHLVRRRGQEARLRCSPMKGHSHVYWYRQLPEEGLKFMVYLQKENIIDESGMPKERFSAEFPKEGPSILRIQQVVRGDSAAYFCASSPDRGFYGYTFGSGTRLTVV.

CDR3 amino acids: CASSPAGTWATEAFF. The DNA for the CDR3 is TGTGCCAGCAGCCCCGCAGGGACATGGGCCACTGAAGCTTTCTTT. V and J are TRBV11-2 and TRBJ1-1; D is possibly TRBD1 (6 bases). CDR3 size: 15 residues. The germline V gene encodes CDR1 SGHAT and CDR2 FQNNGV. Trimming stripped 5 bases from V and 4 bases from J, with 17 bases between. Full variable domain (outside the CDR3, taken from reference TRBV11-2 and TRBJ1-1): EAGVAQSPRYKIIEKRQSVAFWCNPISGHATLYWYQQILGQGPKLLIQFQNNGVVDDSQLPKDRFSAERLKGVDSTLKIQPAKLEDSAVYLCASSPAGTWATEAFFGQGTRLTVV.

This chain joins TRBV18 and TRBJ2-3, with 12 bases fitting TRBD2. Losses at the gene ends were 6 bases for V and 6 bases for J; bases not matched to a gene: 10. The CDR3 contains 16 residues. From germline, CDR1 is KGHSH and CDR2 LQKENI. CDR3 loop: CASSLALAGGPDTQYF. The CDR3 DNA follows: TGTGCCAGCTCCCTAGCGCTAGCGGGGGGGCCGGATACGCAGTATTTT. Full variable domain (rest looked up from reference TRBV18 and TRBJ2-3): NAGVMQNPRHLVRRRGQEARLRCSPMKGHSHVYWYRQLPEEGLKFMVYLQKENIIDESGMPKERFSAEFPKEGPSILRIQQVVRGDSAAYFCASSLALAGGPDTQYFGPGTRLTVL.

This rearrangement joins TRBV15 to TRBJ2-1; 8 positions match TRBD1. CDR3 length equals 15 residues. The junction had 12 bases not matched to a gene; V was cut back by 5 bases and J by 9 bases. Germline-derived CDR1 and CDR2 are LNHNV and YYDKDF (reference sequence). CDR3 amino acids: CATSGDRRGLGEQFF. CDR3 sequence (DNA): TGTGCCACCAGCGGGGACAGGAGGGGTCTGGGTGAGCAGTTCTTC. The variable domain in full, with the rest retrieved from reference TRBV15 and TRBJ2-1, is DAMVIQNPRYQVTQFGKPVTLSCSQTLNHNVMYWYQQKSSQAPKLLFHYYDKDFNNEADTPDNFQSRRPNTSFCFLDIRSPGLGDTAMYLCATSGDRRGLGEQFFGPGTRLTVL.

This clone was seen only a few times. At one of its ends the junction is not consistent with the germline gene, which may arise from a read error. The genes are TRBV7-7 and TRBJ2-1; D unclear. This CDR3 has 13 amino acids. Germline V gives CDR1 SSHAT, CDR2 FNYEAQ (reference sequence). In DNA form, the CDR3 reads TGTGCTAGCAGCTCAAACAGTTACAATGAGCAGTTCTTC. This sequence encodes CASSSNSYNEQFF.

This clone was recorded a few times. The rearrangement uses TRBV6-6 and TRBJ2-5, with D hard to call. The closer fit of TRBJ2-7 to the DNA end suggests the J call may be wrong. The CDR3 runs 12 residues. Germline V gives CDR1 MNHNY, CDR2 SVGAGI (reference sequence). This chain's CDR3 is CASSYQSYEQYF. Written as DNA, the CDR3 is TGTGCCAGCAGCTATCAAAGCTACGAGCAGTACTTC.

This sequence joins TRBV6-1 and TRBJ1-4; D may be TRBD1 (6 bases). The CDR3 is 15 residues long. Germline values: CDR1 MNHNS, CDR2 SASEGT. Trimming took off 2 bases at V and 1 base at J, with 8 bases between the two ends. The CDR3 sequence: CASSEWGRTNEKLFF. CDR3 sequence (DNA): TGTGCCAGCAGTGAATGGGGGCGAACTAATGAAAAACTGTTTTTT.

V gene TRBV25-1 combines with J gene TRBJ2-1, with D perhaps matching TRBD2 (5 bases). This CDR3 contains 14 residues. V was clipped by 3 bases and J by 7 bases, with 13 bases between them. Germline loops: CDR1 MGHDK, CDR2 SYGVNS. The CDR3 loop is CASSDLGEGNEQFF. The CDR3 DNA follows: TGTGCCAGCAGTGATTTGGGCGAGGGTAATGAGCAGTTCTTC.

V and J are TRBV19 and TRBJ2-4; TRBD2 is a possible D gene (5 bases). This CDR3 contains 16 residues. Trimming removed 5 bases from V and 7 bases from J, with 21 bases in between. CDR1 and CDR2 (germline): LNHDA, SQIVND (reference sequence). The chain's CDR3 is CASSARAALGGNIQYF. Here the CDR3 DNA reads TGTGCCAGTAGTGCCCGGGCCGCCCTCGGCGGGAACATTCAGTACTTC.

The V call is TRBV5-1, the J call TRBJ2-4; D might be TRBD1 (7 bases). Trimming left V 4 bases short and J 0 bases short, with 11 bases between. This CDR3 spans 15 amino acids. In germline, CDR1 is SGHRS, CDR2 YFSETQ. CDR3 loop: CASSGGTEAKNIQYF. Written as DNA, the CDR3 is TGCGCCAGCAGCGGGGGGACAGAAGCCAAAAACATTCAGTACTTC.

This rearrangement joins TRBV5-1 to TRBJ1-1, with 7 positions matching TRBD1. CDR1 is SGHRS and CDR2 is YFSETQ in the germline V gene. V gave up 5 bases and J gave up 1 base; unmatched junction bases: 8. This CDR3 has 15 amino acids. This CDR3 reads CASSQTGLENTEAFF. DNA for the CDR3: TGCGCCAGCAGTCAGACAGGGCTGGAGAACACTGAAGCTTTCTTT.

The chain combines TRBV7-3 with TRBJ1-1; maybe TRBD1 (6 bases). Germline V CDR1 and CDR2: SGHTA, FQGTGA. V shed 6 bases and J shed 0 bases, with 8 bases lying between them. This CDR3 spans 13 amino acids. The CDR3 bases are TGTGCCAGCAGGGACAGAGTGAACACTGAAGCTTTCTTT. This translates into CASRDRVNTEAFF.

This chain links TRBV6-1 with TRBJ2-2; 7 bases fit TRBD2. V was clipped by 4 bases and J by 2 bases; unmatched bases: 10. Germline CDR1 reads MNHNS; CDR2 reads SASEGT. CDR3 length: 17 residues. The CDR3: CASSGFLRGDNTGELFF. The CDR3 bases are TGTGCCAGCAGTGGGTTTCTCCGGGGGGATAACACCGGGGAGCTGTTTTTT.

The chain has TRBV6-5 and TRBJ1-1; possible D gene TRBD1, 5 bases. V was trimmed by 11 bases and J by 1 base, leaving 14 bases between them. The CDR3 length is 13 residues. CDR1 and CDR2 (germline): MNHEY, SVGAGI. The CDR3: CASRGDGNTEAFF. The CDR3 DNA sequence: TGTGCCTCTCGGGGGGATGGGAACACTGAAGCTTTCTTT.

V gene TRBV5-1 combines with J gene TRBJ2-5, with D maybe TRBD1 (5 bases). The ends were cut back, 6 bases at V and 2 bases at J, with 14 bases in the middle. Germline V gene lookup returns CDR1 SGHRS and CDR2 YFSETQ. The CDR3 has 14 residues. The CDR3 sequence is CASTFWAGQETQYF. In DNA, the CDR3 is TGCGCCAGCACCTTCTGGGCAGGGCAAGAGACCCAGTACTTC. The variable domain in full, with the rest retrieved from reference TRBV5-1 and TRBJ2-5, is KAGVTQTPRYLIKTRGQQVTLSCSPISGHRSVSWYQQTPGQGLQFLFEYFSETQRNKGNFPGRFSGRQFSNSRSEMNVSTLELGDSALYLCASTFWAGQETQYFGPGTRLLVL.

This clone was seen just once. The chain joins TRBV6-1 to TRBJ2-2; 8 bases align to TRBD1. Germline V CDR1 and CDR2: MNHNS, SASEGT. CDR3 length: 17 amino acids. J was trimmed by 0 bases and V by 5 bases; bases with no gene match: 8. Written as DNA, the CDR3 is TGTGCCAGCAGTCAAGACAGGGGAACGGCGAACACCGGGGAGCTGTTTTTT. It translates to CASSQDRGTANTGELFF.

The rearrangement joins TRBV18 to TRBJ1-1, with TRBD1 as a possible D gene (5 bases). The CDR3 has 12 residues. V gave up 6 bases and J gave up 6 bases, with 11 bases separating them. The germline gives CDR1 KGHSH, CDR2 LQKENI. In DNA form, the CDR3 reads TGTGCCAGCTCGCCCGGACATCCTGAAGCTTTCTTT. Encoded protein: CASSPGHPEAFF.

This chain connects TRBV7-3 to TRBJ1-2; 8 bases agree with TRBD1. Germline CDR1 SGHTA, CDR2 FQGTGA. The CDR3 totals 14 residues. Germline trimming cut 2 bases from V and 3 bases from J; bases unmatched to any gene: 2. The DNA of the CDR3 is TGTGCCAGCAGCTTAGGACAGGGAGACTATGGCTACACCTTC. As protein: CASSLGQGDYGYTF.

The chain employs TRBV19 and TRBJ1-1; D gene uncertain. The ends were cut back, 1 base at V and 1 base at J, with 7 bases in the middle. Germline values: CDR1 LNHDA, CDR2 SQIVND (reference sequence). This CDR3 is built from 14 residues. This CDR3 reads CASSIGRKNTEAFF. The CDR3 bases are TGTGCCAGTAGTATAGGGCGGAAGAACACTGAAGCTTTCTTT.